In its sample, the clone carrying this T cell receptor beta chain was seen once. Its matching antigen is unknown. The record originates from a study of graft-versus-host responses after intestinal transplantation. Study in general: Multivisceral, liver-intestinal, or isolated intestinal grafts went to recipients.

Whole-study findings and limits: An association linked early post-transplant HvG declines with peak circulating GvH clone levels. Recipient marrow showed GvH clones, some seen first in ileum or blood.

TCRdb's copy holds only in-frame clones and misses some; the assay was immunoSEQ multiplex PCR. The sample comprises roughly 120,000 clones, 80% to 95% of which are singletons, and roughly 0.5% rests with the top ten. This TCR was recovered from a human donor who received an intestinal transplant. Sequenced here: unstimulated CD8+ T cells sorted from spleen or lymph node cells, sampled before intestinal transplant.

CDR3: CASSLEGGGGYNEQFF. The CDR3, as DNA: TGTGCCAGCAGCTTAGAAGGAGGGGGGGGTTACAATGAGCAGTTCTTC. The rearrangement links TRBV7-6 to TRBJ2-1, with a possible D match to TRBD2 (7 bases). The ends were cut back, 1 base at V and 4 bases at J, with 14 bases in the middle. The CDR3 consists of 16 residues. Germline CDR1 SGHVS, CDR2 FNYEAQ.